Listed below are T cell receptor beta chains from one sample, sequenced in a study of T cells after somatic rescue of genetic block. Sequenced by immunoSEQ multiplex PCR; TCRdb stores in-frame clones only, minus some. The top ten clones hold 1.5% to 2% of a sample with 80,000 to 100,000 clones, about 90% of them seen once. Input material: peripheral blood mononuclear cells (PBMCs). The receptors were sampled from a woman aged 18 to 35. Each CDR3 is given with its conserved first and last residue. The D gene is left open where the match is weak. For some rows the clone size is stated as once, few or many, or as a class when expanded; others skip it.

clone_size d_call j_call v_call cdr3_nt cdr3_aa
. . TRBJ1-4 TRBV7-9 TGTGCCAGCAGCTTAAGGTCCCGGGACACCCGTTTT CASSLRSRDTRF
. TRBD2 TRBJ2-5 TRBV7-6 TGTGCCAGCAGACATGGGACTAGCGGGAGCCAAGAGACCCAGTACTTC CASRHGTSGSQETQYF
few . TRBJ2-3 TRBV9 TGTGCCAGCAGCGTAGGGTTGTACACAGATACGCAGTATTTT CASSVGLYTDTQYF
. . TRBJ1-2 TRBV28 TGTGCCAGCAGTGACCTCGGGGCCTTTGGCTATGGCTACACCTTC CASSDLGAFGYGYTF
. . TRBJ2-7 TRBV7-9 TGTGCCAGCAGCCACGATAGGTCCCACGAGCAGTACTTC CASSHDRSHEQYF
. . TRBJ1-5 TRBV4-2 TGTGCCAGCAGCCAACAACGAGGGAATAGCAATCAGCCCCAGCATTTT CASSQQRGNSNQPQHF
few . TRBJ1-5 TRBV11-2 TGTGCCAGCAGCTTCAATAGCAATCAGCCCCAGCATTTT CASSFNSNQPQHF
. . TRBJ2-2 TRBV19 TGTGCCAGTACAAGCGACACCGGGGAGCTGTTTTTT CASTSDTGELFF
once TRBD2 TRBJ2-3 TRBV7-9 TGTGCCAGCAGCTTAGCTGCTAGCGGGAGCGCATCAGATACGCAGTATTTT CASSLAASGSASDTQYF
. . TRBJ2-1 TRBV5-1 TGCGCCAGCAGCGGCTACAGGGTCAATGAGCAGTTCTTC CASSGYRVNEQFF
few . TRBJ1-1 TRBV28 TGTGCCAGCAGTTTGTGGCAGAAGAACACTGAAGCTTTCTTT CASSLWQKNTEAFF
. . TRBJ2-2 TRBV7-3 TGTGCCAGCAGCTTCCTCGGGGGTGGGAGCGCCGGGGAGCTGTTTTTT CASSFLGGGSAGELFF
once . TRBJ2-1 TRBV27 TGTGCCAGCAGGGTGGACAGCCTGAGCTCCTACAATGAGCAGTTCTTC CASRVDSLSSYNEQFF
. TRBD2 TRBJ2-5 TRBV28 TGTGCCAGCAGTTTTTCAGCGGGAGGGAGAGAGACCCAGTACTTC CASSFSAGGRETQYF
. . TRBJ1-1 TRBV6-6 TGTGCCAGCAGTGAGACAGCGATGAACACTGAAGCTTTCTTT CASSETAMNTEAFF
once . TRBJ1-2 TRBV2 TGTGCCAGCAGTCAGGACAGCACTACTTGGAGTGGCTACACCTTC CASSQDSTTWSGYTF
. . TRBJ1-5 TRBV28 TGTGCCAGCAGTTGGATGGGGGATCAGCCCCAGCATTTT CASSWMGDQPQHF
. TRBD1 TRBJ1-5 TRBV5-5 TGTGCCAGCAGCTTGAGGACAGGGGGCACTAATCAGCCCCAGCATTTT CASSLRTGGTNQPQHF
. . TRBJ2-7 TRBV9 TGTGCCAGCAATCCGGGACTGGGTGACTACGAGCAGTACTTC CASNPGLGDYEQYF
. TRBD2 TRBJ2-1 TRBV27 TGTGCCAGCAGTTTGCGCCTAGCGGTTTACAATGAGCAGTTCTTC CASSLRLAVYNEQFF
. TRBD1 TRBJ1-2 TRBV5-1 TGCGCCAGCAGCCCGAGGTCACAGGGGGAGTATGGCTACACCTTC CASSPRSQGEYGYTF
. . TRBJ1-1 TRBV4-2 TGTGCCAGCAGCCAACCCCAGGGGAACACTGAAGCTTTCTTT CASSQPQGNTEAFF
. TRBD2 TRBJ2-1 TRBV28 TGTGCCAGCAGCGTCACTAGCGGGGGGCCTAATGAGCAGTTCTTC CASSVTSGGPNEQFF
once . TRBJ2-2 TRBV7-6 TGTGCCAGCAGCTTAAGTAGGACCGGCGGGGAGCTGTTTTTT CASSLSRTGGELFF
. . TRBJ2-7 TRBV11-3 TGTGCCAGCAGGGGCCGGGCCTACGAGCAGTACTTC CASRGRAYEQYF
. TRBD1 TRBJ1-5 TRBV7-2 TGTGCCAGCAGTTACAGGGGTCAACAGCCCCAGCATTTT CASSYRGQQPQHF
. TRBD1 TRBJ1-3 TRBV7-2 TGTGCCAGCAGCTTAGGTTACAGGGGGTACTCTGGAAACACCATATATTTT CASSLGYRGYSGNTIYF
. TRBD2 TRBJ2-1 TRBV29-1 TGCAGCGTTGTGCGGGGGGCGGGAGGGGGCGAGCAGTTCTTC CSVVRGAGGGEQFF
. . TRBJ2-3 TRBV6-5 . CASSYFGPDTQYF
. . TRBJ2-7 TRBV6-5 TGTGCCAGCAGCCGACTAGGGTCCTACGAGCAGTACTTC CASSRLGSYEQYF
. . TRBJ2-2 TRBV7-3 TGTGCCAGCAGCTGGACCCCAAACACCGGGGAGCTGTTTTTT CASSWTPNTGELFF
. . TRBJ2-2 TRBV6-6 TGTGCCAGCAGTATACTGACACGTGCGAACACCGGGGAGCTGTTTTTT CASSILTRANTGELFF
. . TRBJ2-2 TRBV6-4 TGTGCCAGCACCCCGGACCCTACGAACACCGGGGAGCTGTTTTTT CASTPDPTNTGELFF
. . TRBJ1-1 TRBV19 TGTGCCAGTAGATTGCAGGGGACCATGAACACTGAAGCTTTCTTT CASRLQGTMNTEAFF
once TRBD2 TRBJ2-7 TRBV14 TGTGCCAGCAGCCAAGATAAGAGCGTGCTAGCGGAATCCTACGAGCAGTACTTC CASSQDKSVLAESYEQYF
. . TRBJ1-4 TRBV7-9 TGTGCCAGCAGCTCTCTGGTCCGGGTACCTAATGAAAAACTGTTTTTT CASSSLVRVPNEKLFF
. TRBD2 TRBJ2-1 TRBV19 TGTGCCAGTAGTATCGGGAGGAGCCGATTCGACAATGAGCAGTTCTTC CASSIGRSRFDNEQFF
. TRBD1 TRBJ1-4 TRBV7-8 TGTGCCAGCACTCAGGGGGGGTTTTACGAAAAACTGTTTTTT CASTQGGFYEKLFF
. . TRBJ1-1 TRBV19 TGTGCCAGTGGCCGGGGGATGAACACTGAAGCTTTCTTT CASGRGMNTEAFF